Shown below are 7 T cell receptor beta chains from a single sample sequenced in a study of T-cell reconstitution after alpha-beta-depleted transplantation in children. Unique molecular identifiers were incorporated during preparation of the TCRbeta library. Each CDR3 protein is one row after TCRdb ran MiXCR on the PCR reads. This table holds 90,000 to 100,000 distinct CDR3 sequences, 23% found once. The material sequenced was PBMCs, taken before TCRalphabeta/CD19-depleted stem cell transplant. Receptor source: a boy between 2 and 10 years old with acute lymphoblastic leukemia, due to receive a stem cell transplant.

This clonotype was seen a single time. This sequence joins TRBV4-1 and TRBJ2-7, with D possibly matching TRBD2 (5 bases). Germline-derived CDR1 and CDR2 are MGHRA and YSYEKL. This CDR3 region has 15 residues. V lost 2 bases, J lost 2 bases, and 13 bases lay in between. This CDR3 reads CASSQSPGNTYEQYF. CDR3 nucleotide sequence: TGCGCCAGCAGCCAAAGTCCCGGGAATACCTACGAGCAGTACTTC.

This clonotype has a single count. V and J are TRBV6-2 or TRBV6-3 and TRBJ2-2; no definite D call. The germline V gene encodes CDR1 MNHEY and CDR2 SVGEGT. Trimming removed 10 bases from V and 1 base from J, with 10 bases in between. This CDR3 region has 13 residues. This CDR3 reads CATTRRNTGELFF. The CDR3 DNA sequence: TGTGCCACGACACGAAGGAACACCGGGGAGCTGTTTTTT.

This clonotype was detected only a few times. J is TRBJ2-7 and V is TRBV7-8; TRBD1 agrees at 7 bases. The germline CDR1 and CDR2 sequences are SGHVS and FQNEAQ. This CDR3 is 15 amino acids long. J gave up 5 bases and V 5 bases, and 12 bases lay outside the gene matches. The CDR3 spells CASSRDPGTVHEQYF. Here the CDR3 DNA reads TGTGCCAGCAGCCGGGACCCCGGGACAGTACACGAGCAGTACTTC.

The chain uses TRBV5-1 and TRBJ2-3, with 9 positions matching TRBD2. The V segment lost 0 bases and the J segment 2 bases; nucleotides outside the gene matches: 4. The CDR3 loop spans 16 amino acids. Germline V gene sequence: CDR1 SGHRS, CDR2 YFSETQ. CDR3 sequence (DNA): TGCGCCAGCAGCTTGGCCGCTAGCGGGAACACAGATACGCAGTATTTT. Amino acids: CASSLAASGNTDTQYF. Based on the CDR3 plus reference TRBV5-1 and TRBJ2-3, the full variable domain is KAGVTQTPRYLIKTRGQQVTLSCSPISGHRSVSWYQQTPGQGLQFLFEYFSETQRNKGNFPGRFSGRQFSNSRSEMNVSTLELGDSALYLCASSLAASGNTDTQYFGPGTRLTVL.

The rearrangement links TRBV20-1 to TRBJ2-6, with D possibly TRBD1 on 6 matching bases. This CDR3 spans 17 amino acids. Germline CDR1 and CDR2: DFQATT and SNEGSKA (reference sequence). Trimming cost V 6 bases and J 0 bases, with 18 bases left between them. The CDR3 loop is CSAGGQGSFSGANVLTF. CDR3 coding DNA: TGCAGTGCCGGCGGGCAGGGGTCATTCTCTGGGGCCAACGTCCTGACTTTC.

This clonotype has only a few counts. The V call is TRBV20-1, the J call TRBJ1-6; D possibly corresponds to TRBD1 (5 bases). Looked up from germline, CDR1 is DFQATT and CDR2 is SNEGSKA (reference sequence). V lost 0 bases and J 13 bases, leaving 16 bases between the germline ends. CDR3 size: 14 residues. The CDR3 region has the DNA TGCAGTGCTAGAGATTCGGGGCTCGGTTCGCCCCTCCACTTT. Translation gives CSARDSGLGSPLHF.

This clonotype was counted only a few times. This chain links TRBV7-8 with TRBJ2-1; D gene unclear. V dropped 2 bases and J dropped 9 bases, with 17 bases sitting between them. CDR1 and CDR2 (germline): SGHVS, FQNEAQ. The CDR3 is made up of 15 amino acids. CDR3 protein: CASSLSGPGPSEQFF. CDR3 in DNA: TGTGCCAGCAGCTTAAGTGGGCCGGGCCCCAGTGAGCAGTTCTTC.